This T cell receptor (beta chain) was captured in a study of CD8 T cells in ankylosing spondylitis (dated 2017 in TCRdb). For the wider study: The study set out to find disease-linked TCR variants by profiling T cell receptor beta repertoires in ankylosing spondylitis patients and healthy donors. The full study cohort was made up of about 24 ankylosing spondylitis patients and 108 healthy donors. Peripheral blood samples were taken, and synovial fluid was additionally collected from ankylosing spondylitis patients. Broader findings and caveats from the paper: Blood from ankylosing spondylitis patients appeared to be characterized by a TCR beta motif composed of about eight highly homologous amino acid variants. The disease-linked clones were reported as significantly enriched in matched synovial fluid samples from ankylosing spondylitis patients. Some TCR beta motif variants had previously been reported in synovial fluid and blood of reactive arthritis patients, which suggested common disease-initiation mechanisms. In peripheral blood, the disease-linked clones were found at relatively low frequencies and had a CD8+ phenotype.

The sequencing machine was an Illumina HiSeq 2500. Quantitative 5'-RACE with molecular barcodes was the method used to prepare the TCR beta libraries. The source study handled its data this way. A new computational method, built on a probabilistic model of VDJ rearrangement, was used to identify disease-linked TCR variants. TCRdb passed the public sequencing reads through fastp at Q25 and MiXCR, retaining productive beta sequences. Each CDR3 protein gets just one entry, which takes the most common genes and DNA from the rows behind it. None of the V and J calls come from the authors' own analysis; TCRdb made them. The sample table holds roughly 440,000 distinct CDR3 sequences, of which about 15% were seen once. Approximately 1% of the sample is held by the ten biggest clonotypes. This clonotype appeared a few times. There is no known antigen for this receptor. One base away there is no much larger clone; base qualities are not given.

The V end loses 6 bases and the J end loses 10 bases, and a stretch of 22 bases separates them. Taken from cysteine to phenylalanine, the CDR3 has 15 residues. The read is trimmed to its CDR3 DNA, 45 bases read in frame from base 1. The germline V gene provides CDR1 MDHEN and CDR2 SYDVKM. This sequence uses TRBV28 and TRBJ2-4; there is no confident call for the D gene. This receptor was taken from a male donor with ankylosing spondylitis. The sequenced sample was blood, either unsorted or a sorted T cell fraction (not recorded which). The CDR3 in this case is CASSLAPGPEGIQYF. The DNA reads TGTGCCAGCAGCCTTGCCCCGGGTCCCGAAGGGATTCAGTACTTC.